This TCR beta chain was documented in a study of response to subunit inactivated influenza vaccine. The CDR3 has 15 amino acids. Germline V CDR1 and CDR2: SGHAT, FQNNGV. V dropped 0 bases and J dropped 6 bases, with 12 bases sitting between them. Of note for this clonotype: Its antigen is not known.

Overall study findings and caveats: Each seasonal flu vaccination may recruit only limited new T cells, authors suggested.

Via MiXCR, TCRdb re-called the RT-PCR reads, giving one row per CDR3 protein. The sample comprises approximately 570,000 distinct CDR3 sequences, approximately 7.7% of which are singletons, and under 15% rests with the top ten. This TCR came from a man in his fifties or sixties who received an inactivated influenza vaccine. The chain couples TRBV11-2 to TRBJ1-5; D not resolved. Sequenced material: PBMCs from blood, taken less than 30 months after vaccination. CDR3 loop: CASSLETDSPQPQHF. DNA of the CDR3: TGTGCCAGCAGCTTAGAAACAGACTCTCCTCAGCCCCAGCATTTT.